This T cell receptor (beta chain) originates from a study of blood T cell repertoires in COVID-19. What the recovered Cohort 3 donors had was two negative PCRs, clearance, or symptom resolution. This CDR3 comprises 13 residues. From germline, CDR1 is SNHLY and CDR2 FYNNEI. V lost 4 bases and J 5 bases, leaving 12 bases between the germline ends. Original processing methods: By means of reference gene primer amplification, nucleated cell counts were estimated. The data were produced by immunoSEQ multiplex PCR, yet TCRdb's version contains in-frame clones alone and is incomplete. From that table come the V and J calls and clone size; the DNA was used to work out D and trimming. The sample has around 58,000 clones, 88% seen once; the top ten hold roughly 9.1%.

The receptor was isolated from a woman between 40 and 55 years old who had recovered from COVID-19. The sample comprised PBMCs or T cells enriched from blood (not recorded which). V and J are TRBV2 and TRBJ2-7, with TRBD1 as a possible D gene (5 bases). The CDR3 sequence: CASSVWGQNEQYF. The CDR3 DNA reads as TGTGCCAGCAGTGTATGGGGCCAGAACGAGCAGTACTTC.